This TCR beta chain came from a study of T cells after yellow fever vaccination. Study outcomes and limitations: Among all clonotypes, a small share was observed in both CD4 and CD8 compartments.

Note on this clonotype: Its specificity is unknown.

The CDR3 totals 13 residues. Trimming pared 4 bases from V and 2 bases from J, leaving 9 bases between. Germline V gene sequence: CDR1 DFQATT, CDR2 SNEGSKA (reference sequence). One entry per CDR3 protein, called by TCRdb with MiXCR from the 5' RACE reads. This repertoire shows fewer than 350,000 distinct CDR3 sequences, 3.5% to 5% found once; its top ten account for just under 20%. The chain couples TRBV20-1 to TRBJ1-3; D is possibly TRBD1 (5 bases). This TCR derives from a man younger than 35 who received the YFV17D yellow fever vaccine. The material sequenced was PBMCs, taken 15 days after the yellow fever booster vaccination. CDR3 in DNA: TGCAGTGCTACAGGGACTGCTGGAAACACCATATATTTT. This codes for CSATGTAGNTIYF.